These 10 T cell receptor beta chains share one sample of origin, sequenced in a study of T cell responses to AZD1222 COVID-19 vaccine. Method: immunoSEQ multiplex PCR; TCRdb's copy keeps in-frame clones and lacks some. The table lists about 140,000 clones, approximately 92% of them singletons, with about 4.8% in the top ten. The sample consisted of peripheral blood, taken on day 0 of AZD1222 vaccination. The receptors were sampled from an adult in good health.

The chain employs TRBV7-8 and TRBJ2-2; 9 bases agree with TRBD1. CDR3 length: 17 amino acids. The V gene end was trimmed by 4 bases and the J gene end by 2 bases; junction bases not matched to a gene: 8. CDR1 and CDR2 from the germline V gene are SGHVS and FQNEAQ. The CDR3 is CASSWRPGQGNTGELFF. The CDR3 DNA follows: TGTGCCAGCAGCTGGAGACCGGGACAGGGTAACACCGGGGAGCTGTTTTTT.

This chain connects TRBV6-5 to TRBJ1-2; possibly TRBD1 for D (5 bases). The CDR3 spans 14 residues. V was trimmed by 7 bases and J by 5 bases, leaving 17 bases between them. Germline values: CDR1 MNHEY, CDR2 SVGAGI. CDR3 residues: CASNLSGTAYGYTF. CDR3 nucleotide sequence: TGTGCCAGCAACTTATCCGGGACGGCATATGGCTACACCTTC.

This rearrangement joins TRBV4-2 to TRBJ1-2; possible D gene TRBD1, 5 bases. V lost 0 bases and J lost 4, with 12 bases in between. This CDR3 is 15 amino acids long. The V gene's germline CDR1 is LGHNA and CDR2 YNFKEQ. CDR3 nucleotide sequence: TGTGCCAGCAGCCAAGAGGTGCAGGGCGGCTATGGCTACACCTTC. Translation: CASSQEVQGGYGYTF.

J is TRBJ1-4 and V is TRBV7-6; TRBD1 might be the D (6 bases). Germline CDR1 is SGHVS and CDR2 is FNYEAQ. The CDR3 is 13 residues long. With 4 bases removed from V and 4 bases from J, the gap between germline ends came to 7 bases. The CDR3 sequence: CASSWTVNEKLFF. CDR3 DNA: TGTGCCAGCAGCTGGACAGTTAATGAAAAACTGTTTTTT.

The CDR3 sequence: CASSLVSSGGAGGELFF. The CDR3 DNA sequence: TGTGCCAGCAGCTTAGTTTCGTCAGGGGGCGCGGGCGGGGAGCTGTTTTTT. The chain employs TRBV7-2 and TRBJ2-2; the match to TRBD1 covers 8 bases. CDR1 is SGHTA and CDR2 is FQGNSA in the germline V gene. Losses at the gene ends were 1 base for V and 7 bases for J; bases not matched to a gene: 11. CDR3 length equals 17 residues.

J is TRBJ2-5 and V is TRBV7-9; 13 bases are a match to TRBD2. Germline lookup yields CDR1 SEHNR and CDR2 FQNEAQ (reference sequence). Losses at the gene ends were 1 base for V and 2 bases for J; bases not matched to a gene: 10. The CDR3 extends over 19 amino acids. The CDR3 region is CASSLGGLAGPLRQETQYF. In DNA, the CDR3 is TGTGCCAGCAGCTTAGGGGGACTAGCGGGACCGCTAAGACAAGAGACCCAGTACTTC.

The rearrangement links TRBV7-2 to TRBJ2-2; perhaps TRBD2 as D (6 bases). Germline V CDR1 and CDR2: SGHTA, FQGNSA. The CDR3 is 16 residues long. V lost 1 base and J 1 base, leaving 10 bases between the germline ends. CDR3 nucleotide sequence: TGTGCCAGCAGCTTAGGGGCGCGGGAGAACACCGGGGAGCTGTTTTTT. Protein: CASSLGARENTGELFF.

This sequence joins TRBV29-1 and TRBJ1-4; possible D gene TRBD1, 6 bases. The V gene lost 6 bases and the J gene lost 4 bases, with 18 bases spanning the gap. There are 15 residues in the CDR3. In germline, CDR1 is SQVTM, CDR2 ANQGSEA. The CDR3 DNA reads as TGCAGCGTGGACGCCGGGGGCTCGAGTAATGAAAAACTGTTTTTT. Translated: CSVDAGGSSNEKLFF.

CDR3 nucleotides: TGTGCCAGCAGTAGGACAGGCTCCTATAATTCACCCCTCCACTTT. Translated, it gives CASSRTGSYNSPLHF. V usage is TRBV25-1 and J usage is TRBJ1-6; TRBD1 aligns across 7 bases. Trimming took 5 bases from V and 0 from J; bases not matched to a gene: 1. CDR3 size: 15 residues. Germline V CDR1 and CDR2: MGHDK, SYGVNS.

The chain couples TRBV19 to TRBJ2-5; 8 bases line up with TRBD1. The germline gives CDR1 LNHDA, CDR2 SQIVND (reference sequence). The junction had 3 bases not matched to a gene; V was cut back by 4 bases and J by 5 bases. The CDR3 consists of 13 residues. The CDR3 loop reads CASSRTGYETQYF. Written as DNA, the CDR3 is TGTGCCAGTAGTAGGACAGGGTATGAGACCCAGTACTTC.